These 2 T cell receptor beta chains came from one sample sequenced in a study of T-cell reconstitution after alpha-beta-depleted transplantation in children. Molecular barcoding with unique molecular identifiers was used for the TCRbeta library. One entry per CDR3 protein, called by TCRdb with MiXCR from the PCR reads. The table includes hundreds of thousands of distinct CDR3 sequences, approximately 12% detected once. This sample comprised PBMCs, obtained from the stem cell graft. The receptors were sampled from a human donor who donated a stem cell graft to a child with Fanconi anemia.

The CDR3 is CATSRGWTGKETQYF. CDR3 nucleotides: TGTGCCACCAGCAGAGGCTGGACAGGGAAAGAGACCCAGTACTTC. The chain combines TRBV15 with TRBJ2-5, with 8 bases matching TRBD1. The CDR3 runs 15 residues. The germline V gene has CDR1 LNHNV and CDR2 YYDKDF (reference sequence). Unmatched junction bases numbered 4, after V lost 1 base and J lost 3 bases.

J is TRBJ2-2 and V is TRBV7-9; D uncertain. Germline V gives CDR1 SEHNR, CDR2 FQNEAQ (reference sequence). V was pared by 7 bases and J by 3 bases, with 9 bases between. This CDR3 is 13 amino acids long. DNA for the CDR3: TGTGCCAGCATCCGAGGACACACCGGGGAGCTGTTTTTT. Translated: CASIRGHTGELFF.